This entry lists 26 T cell receptor beta chains sequenced from one sample in a study of CD8 T cells in Susac syndrome (dated by TCRdb to about 2019). Library construction relied on the immunoSEQ multiplex PCR assay. RNA was extracted using the RNeasy kit, and roughly 0.45 to 1 microgram was reverse transcribed with random hexamers. TCRdb redid the processing of the public reads, applying fastp at Q25 and MiXCR, and retained in-frame beta chains. CDR3 protein sequences are deduplicated, and each keeps its most common genes and DNA. Within this sample are some 77,000 distinct CDR3 sequences, with approximately 94% of them counted one time only. 0.4% to 0.55% of the sample rests with the top ten. The sample consisted of CD4+ T cells from PBMCs. The origin of the receptors is a human donor with Susac syndrome.

This chain joins TRBV7-2 and TRBJ2-5; the D call may be TRBD1 or TRBD2 (6 bases each). There are 15 residues in the CDR3. The germline gives CDR1 SGHTA, CDR2 FQGNSA. The ends were cut back, 1 base at V and 4 bases at J, with 13 bases in the middle. CDR3 DNA sequence: TGTGCCAGCAGCTTAGGTCGGGGGCCTGGAGAGACCCAGTACTTC. Protein: CASSLGRGPGETQYF.

The chain uses TRBV5-1 and TRBJ2-5; 7 bases fit TRBD1. CDR1 and CDR2 (germline): SGHRS, YFSETQ. The CDR3 covers 15 residues. Trimming removed 5 bases from V and 2 bases from J; junction bases left unmatched: 9. In DNA form, the CDR3 reads TGCGCCAGCAGTTTATCACCGGGACAGCAAGAGACCCAGTACTTC. Encoded protein: CASSLSPGQQETQYF.

V and J are TRBV7-9 and TRBJ1-1; 8 nucleotides match TRBD1. The germline CDR1 and CDR2 sequences are SEHNR and FQNEAQ (reference sequence). Trimming at V came to 7 bases and at J to 3 bases, leaving 7 bases not matched to a gene. The length of the CDR3 is 14 residues. The DNA of the CDR3 is TGTGCCAGCACCCGACAGGGGACGGACACTGAAGCTTTCTTT. Translated: CASTRQGTDTEAFF.

The chain couples TRBV3-1 to TRBJ1-1; unclear D gene. Per germline, CDR1 LGHDT and CDR2 YNNKEL (reference sequence). This CDR3 has 12 residues. V was trimmed by 7 bases and J by 3 bases, leaving 9 bases between them. In nucleotides, the CDR3 is TGTGCCAGCACCGGGCCCTACACTGAAGCTTTCTTT. Its protein is CASTGPYTEAFF.

This sequence joins TRBV5-1 and TRBJ2-5; possibly TRBD1 or TRBD2 for D (6 bases each). The ends were cut back, 4 bases at V and 6 bases at J, with 13 bases in the middle. The V gene's germline CDR1 is SGHRS and CDR2 YFSETQ. CDR3 size: 13 residues. The CDR3 bases are TGCGCCAGCAGCCTAGCGACAGGCCAGACCCAGTACTTC. Its protein is CASSLATGQTQYF.

This chain uses TRBV5-1 with TRBJ1-2; D unresolved. There are 16 residues in the CDR3. Germline V gives CDR1 SGHRS, CDR2 YFSETQ. V gave up 0 bases and J gave up 5 bases, with 17 bases separating them. The chain's CDR3 is CASSLAKGPTTYGYTF. CDR3 nucleotides: TGCGCCAGCAGCTTGGCCAAGGGTCCTACTACTTATGGCTACACCTTC. Together with reference TRBV5-1 and TRBJ1-2, the CDR3 gives the full variable domain: KAGVTQTPRYLIKTRGQQVTLSCSPISGHRSVSWYQQTPGQGLQFLFEYFSETQRNKGNFPGRFSGRQFSNSRSEMNVSTLELGDSALYLCASSLAKGPTTYGYTFGSGTRLTVV.

The chain couples TRBV14 to TRBJ2-2; unclear D gene. V lost 2 bases and J lost 4, with 8 bases in between. The CDR3 spans 14 residues. From germline, CDR1 is SGHDN and CDR2 FVKESK. The DNA of the CDR3 is TGTGCCAGCAGCCAATTAAGGAGCACCGGGGAGCTGTTTTTT. As protein: CASSQLRSTGELFF.

The rearrangement joins TRBV10-3 to TRBJ2-1; TRBD1 is a possible D gene (5 bases). Germline V gene data show CDR1 as ENHRY and CDR2 as SYGVKD. The germline V and J ends were trimmed by 2 bases and 7 bases, with 9 bases remaining between them. The CDR3 spans 13 residues. CDR3 sequence: CAISEQGRNEQFF. The CDR3 DNA reads as TGTGCCATCAGTGAGCAGGGAAGGAATGAGCAGTTCTTC.

The chain is built from TRBV6-5 and TRBJ2-1; D is undetermined. V lost 0 bases and J 0 bases, leaving 6 bases between the germline ends. CDR3 length equals 15 residues. CDR1 is MNHEY and CDR2 is SVGAGI in the germline V gene. CDR3 protein: CASSYSRSSYNEQFF. In DNA, the CDR3 is TGTGCCAGCAGTTACTCCAGAAGCTCCTACAATGAGCAGTTCTTC.

The chain has TRBV15 and TRBJ1-1; no clear D. Per germline, CDR1 LNHNV and CDR2 YYDKDF (reference sequence). V was clipped by 3 bases and J by 1 base, with 9 bases between them. The CDR3 covers 14 residues. This CDR3 reads CATSRGGRNTEAFF. CDR3 sequence (DNA): TGTGCCACCAGCAGGGGTGGGAGGAACACTGAAGCTTTCTTT.

The rearrangement joins TRBV29-1 to TRBJ2-5, with a tentative D call TRBD2 (5 bases). The CDR3 sequence is 12 residues long. Germline lookup yields CDR1 SQVTM and CDR2 ANQGSEA. Trimming removed 4 bases from V and 5 bases from J, with 11 bases in between. CDR3 region: CSVVGVEETQYF. The DNA of the CDR3 is TGCAGCGTTGTCGGGGTTGAGGAGACCCAGTACTTC. Full variable domain (remainder filled in from reference TRBV29-1 and TRBJ2-5): SAVISQKPSRDICQRGTSLTIQCQVDSQVTMMFWYRQQPGQSLTLIATANQGSEATYESGFVIDKFPISRPNLTFSTLTVSNMSPEDSSIYLCSVVGVEETQYFGPGTRLLVL.

The genes are TRBV5-6 and TRBJ2-5, with D uncertain. CDR3 length equals 12 residues. CDR1 is SGHDT, CDR2 YYEEEE, per germline. The ends were cut back, 3 bases at V and 3 bases at J, with 6 bases in the middle. This CDR3 reads CASSWVKETQYF. The CDR3, as DNA: TGTGCCAGCAGCTGGGTGAAAGAGACCCAGTACTTC.

This clonotype was observed a single time. The rearrangement joins TRBV6-1 to TRBJ2-4; possibly TRBD2 for D (6 bases). The CDR3 extends over 16 amino acids. The V gene's germline CDR1 is MNHNS and CDR2 SASEGT. V shed 8 bases and J shed 6 bases, with 23 bases lying between them. CDR3 residues: CASSNYWKEGGNIQYF. The CDR3 DNA is TGTGCCAGCTCAAATTATTGGAAAGAGGGAGGAAACATTCAGTACTTC.

The rearrangement joins TRBV7-9 to TRBJ2-7; D is uncertain. This CDR3 region has 13 residues. Germline V gene lookup returns CDR1 SEHNR and CDR2 FQNEAQ (reference sequence). V was trimmed by 5 bases and J by 5 bases, leaving 13 bases between them. CDR3: CASSIMGLHEQYF. The CDR3 nucleotides read TGTGCCAGCAGCATCATGGGCCTCCACGAGCAGTACTTC.

This clonotype was detected only a few times. The rearrangement uses TRBV27 and TRBJ2-2; D ambiguous. The CDR3 runs 12 residues. V dropped 1 base and J dropped 6 bases, with 3 bases sitting between them. Germline assignment: CDR1 MNHEY and CDR2 SMNVEV (reference sequence). The chain's CDR3 is CASSLFAGELFF. The CDR3 nucleotides are TGTGCCAGCAGTTTATTTGCCGGGGAGCTGTTTTTT.

The V gene is TRBV5-1, the J gene TRBJ2-2, with a tentative D call TRBD2 (7 bases). Trimming removed 0 bases at V and 3 bases at J, with 12 bases between. CDR3 length: 16 amino acids. The V gene's germline CDR1 is SGHRS and CDR2 YFSETQ. The CDR3 region is CASSLVGGQDTGELFF. The CDR3 DNA follows: TGCGCCAGCAGCTTGGTCGGGGGGCAAGACACCGGGGAGCTGTTTTTT.

This chain uses TRBV5-1 with TRBJ2-7; TRBD1 is a possible D gene (5 bases). The V end lost 8 bases, the J end lost 0 bases, and 9 bases lay between the germline ends. The CDR3 has 12 residues. Germline lookup yields CDR1 SGHRS and CDR2 YFSETQ. The CDR3 coding sequence is TGCGCCAGTATAGACAGCTCCTACGAGCAGTACTTC. Amino acid sequence: CASIDSSYEQYF. The full variable domain, in which reference TRBV5-1 and TRBJ2-7 provide the parts outside the CDR3, is KAGVTQTPRYLIKTRGQQVTLSCSPISGHRSVSWYQQTPGQGLQFLFEYFSETQRNKGNFPGRFSGRQFSNSRSEMNVSTLELGDSALYLCASIDSSYEQYFGPGTRLTVT.

The V call is TRBV7-2, the J call TRBJ1-5; D unresolved. The V end lost 5 bases, the J end lost 3 bases, and 11 bases lay between the germline ends. This CDR3 is built from 14 residues. Germline lookup yields CDR1 SGHTA and CDR2 FQGNSA. The DNA for the CDR3 is TGTGCCAGCAGCCCCCGGCAGTACAATCAGCCCCAGCATTTT. This sequence encodes CASSPRQYNQPQHF.

The V gene is TRBV9, the J gene TRBJ2-1, with D perhaps matching TRBD1 or TRBD2 (5 bases each). CDR3 size: 20 residues. Germline CDR1 and CDR2: SGDLS and YYNGEE. Trimming removed 3 bases from V and 5 bases from J, with 30 bases in between. The CDR3 here is CASSADAGMRGRRGNNEQFF. The CDR3 DNA sequence: TGTGCCAGCAGCGCCGACGCTGGTATGAGGGGCCGAAGGGGCAACAATGAGCAGTTCTTC.

The chain links TRBV28 to TRBJ2-6, with D hard to call. CDR1 and CDR2 (germline): MDHEN, SYDVKM. V lost 6 bases and J 1 base, leaving 7 bases between the germline ends. The CDR3 sequence is 14 residues long. DNA for the CDR3: TGTGCCAGCAGACGACAATCTGGGGCCAACGTCCTGACTTTC. It translates to CASRRQSGANVLTF.

This chain connects TRBV7-2 to TRBJ2-5; the D gene could be TRBD1 or TRBD2 (5 bases each). Trimming pared 1 base from V and 2 bases from J, leaving 14 bases between. The CDR3 has 16 residues. Germline lookup yields CDR1 SGHTA and CDR2 FQGNSA. The CDR3 DNA reads as TGTGCCAGCAGCTTAGGGTACGGCAGGGAGCAAGAGACCCAGTACTTC. Residues: CASSLGYGREQETQYF.

This chain links TRBV29-1 with TRBJ2-5, with D perhaps assigned TRBD1 or TRBD2 (6 bases each). The CDR3 contains 16 residues. Germline CDR1 SQVTM, CDR2 ANQGSEA. With 5 bases removed from V and 0 bases from J, the gap between germline ends came to 19 bases. The CDR3 DNA sequence: TGCAGCGTTAAGGGGGGCGCAAAGTCGGACCAAGAGACCCAGTACTTC. Translated, it gives CSVKGGAKSDQETQYF.

V and J are TRBV7-2 and TRBJ2-3, with unresolved D. Per the germline V gene, CDR1 is SGHTA and CDR2 is FQGNSA. V shed 6 bases and J shed 1 base, with 8 bases lying between them. The CDR3 is 13 amino acids. The CDR3 loop is CASRKAGTDTQYF. Written as DNA, the CDR3 is TGTGCCAGCAGAAAGGCGGGCACAGATACGCAGTATTTT. Filled out from reference TRBV7-2 and TRBJ2-3, the complete variable domain reads GAGVSQSPSNKVTEKGKDVELRCDPISGHTALYWYRQSLGQGLEFLIYFQGNSAPDKSGLPSDRFSAERTGGSVSTLTIQRTQQEDSAVYLCASRKAGTDTQYFGPGTRLTVL.

The chain couples TRBV6-5 to TRBJ1-2; no firm D call. CDR1 is MNHEY and CDR2 is SVGAGI in the germline V gene. Trimming left V 0 bases short and J 4 bases short, with 9 bases between. The CDR3 loop spans 14 amino acids. CDR3 sequence (DNA): TGTGCCAGCAGTTACTCGATCTTATCCTATGGCTACACCTTC. Protein: CASSYSILSYGYTF.

This clonotype was seen once. This chain links TRBV6-5 with TRBJ2-7; D remains unclear. Per germline, CDR1 MNHEY and CDR2 SVGAGI. Deletions cut 4 bases from V and 3 bases from J, with 16 bases between. The CDR3 runs to 15 residues. The CDR3 nucleotides read TGTGCCAGCAGTTCCCCCCTCAGAGACAACTACGAGCAGTACTTC. It yields the protein CASSSPLRDNYEQYF.

The chain has TRBV7-9 and TRBJ2-7; 7 nucleotides line up with TRBD1. Germline V gene data show CDR1 as SEHNR and CDR2 as FQNEAQ (reference sequence). The CDR3 spans 15 residues. Unmatched junction bases numbered 6, after V lost 1 base and J lost 3 bases. The CDR3 protein is CASSLDRDSLYEQYF. CDR3 coding DNA: TGTGCCAGCAGCTTAGACCGGGACAGCCTCTACGAGCAGTACTTC.